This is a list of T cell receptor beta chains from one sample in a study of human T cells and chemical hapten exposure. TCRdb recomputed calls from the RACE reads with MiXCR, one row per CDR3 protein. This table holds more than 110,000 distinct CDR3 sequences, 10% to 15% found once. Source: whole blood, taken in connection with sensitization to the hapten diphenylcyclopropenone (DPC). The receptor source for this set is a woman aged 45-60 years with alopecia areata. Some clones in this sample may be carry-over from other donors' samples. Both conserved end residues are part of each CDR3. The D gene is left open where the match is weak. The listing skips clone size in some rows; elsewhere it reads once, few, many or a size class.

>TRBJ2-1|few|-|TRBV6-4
TGTGCCAGCAGTGATCAGGGGACGGGGCAGTTCTTC
CASSDQGTGQFF
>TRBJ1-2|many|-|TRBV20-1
TGCAGTGCTCCTAGGGAGTTTGGCTATGGCTACACCTTC
CSAPREFGYGYTF
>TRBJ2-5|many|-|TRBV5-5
TGTGCCAGCAGTTTAGCATCTCCAGAGACCCAGTACTTC
CASSLASPETQYF
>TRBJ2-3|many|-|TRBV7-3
TGTGCCAGCAGTTCGGGCGGAGATACGCAGTATTTT
CASSSGGDTQYF
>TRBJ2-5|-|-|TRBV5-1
TGCGCCAGCAGCTTGGGAGGGGCCAGAAGACGAGAGACCCAGTACTTC
CASSLGGARRRETQYF
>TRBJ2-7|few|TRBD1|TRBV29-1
TGCAGCGTTTGGACAGGGGTAAACGAGCAGTACTTC
CSVWTGVNEQYF
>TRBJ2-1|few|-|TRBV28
TGTGCCAGCACGTCACAGGCTTACAATGAGCAGTTCTTC
CASTSQAYNEQFF
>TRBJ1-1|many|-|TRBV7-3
TGTGCCAGCAGCTTACAGGGAGCAGGCACTGAAGCTTTCTTT
CASSLQGAGTEAFF
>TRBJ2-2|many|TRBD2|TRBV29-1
TGCAGCGTTTTAGGCTCCGGGAGGGGTACCGGGGAGCTGTTTTTT
CSVLGSGRGTGELFF
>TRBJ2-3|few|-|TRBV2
TGTGCCAGCAGCGGGGACTCCGCGGATACGCAGTATTTT
CASSGDSADTQYF
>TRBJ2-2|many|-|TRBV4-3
TGCGCCAGCAGCCAAGACCCCCCAGGGTACACCGGGGAGCTGTTTTTT
CASSQDPPGYTGELFF
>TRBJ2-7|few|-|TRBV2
TGTGCCAGCAGTGATACGGGCAGGTGGTCTGAGCAGTACTTC
CASSDTGRWSEQYF
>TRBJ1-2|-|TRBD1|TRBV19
TGTGCCAGTAGTCCCGGGACAGGGCAATCCGGCTACACCTTC
CASSPGTGQSGYTF
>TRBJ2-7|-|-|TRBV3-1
TGTGCCAGCAGCATCCGTGGAGGTGGTACCTACGAGCAGTACTTC
CASSIRGGGTYEQYF
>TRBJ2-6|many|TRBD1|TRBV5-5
TGTGCCAGCAGCCCAGGGGGCGCTGGGGCCAACGTCCTGACTTTC
CASSPGGAGANVLTF
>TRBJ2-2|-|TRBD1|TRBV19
TGTGCCAGTACGGCCGTGAGACAGGGGGGAACCGGGGAGCTGTTTTTT
CASTAVRQGGTGELFF
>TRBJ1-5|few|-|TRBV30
TGTGCCTGGAGTGTAGGGAACAATCAGCCCCAGCATTTT
CAWSVGNNQPQHF
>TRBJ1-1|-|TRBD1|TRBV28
TGTGCCAGCAGTTCCCCACGACAGGGCCTAATGAACACTGAAGTTTTCTTT
CASSSPRQGLMNTEVFF
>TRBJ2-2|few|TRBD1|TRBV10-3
TGTGCCATCAGTGAGTCGGGACAGGTTAGAGAGCTGTTTTTT
CAISESGQVRELFF
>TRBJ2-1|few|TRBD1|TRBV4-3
TGCGCCAGCAGCCAAGCCCCGGGACAGGGGTTTAAATCCTACAATGAGCAGTTCTTC
CASSQAPGQGFKSYNEQFF
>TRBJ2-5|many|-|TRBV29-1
TGCAGCGTTTATAGACCGGGTGGACAAGAGACCCAGTACTTC
CSVYRPGGQETQYF
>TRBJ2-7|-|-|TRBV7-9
TGTGCCAGCAGCTCGGAGGTAGACTCCTACGAGCAGTACTTC
CASSSEVDSYEQYF
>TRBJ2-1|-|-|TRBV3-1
TGTGCCAGCAGTCAAGGACTGAGCTCCTACAATGAGCAGTTCTTC
CASSQGLSSYNEQFF
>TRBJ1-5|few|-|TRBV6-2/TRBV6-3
TGTGCCAGCAGTTACCGTGCCCCCCGGGATCAGCCCCAGCATTTT
CASSYRAPRDQPQHF
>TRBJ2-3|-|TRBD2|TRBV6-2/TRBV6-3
TGTGCCAGCAGGCCTGCTAGCGGGAGCTTCACAGATACGCAGTATTTT
CASRPASGSFTDTQYF
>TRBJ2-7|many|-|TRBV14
TGTGCCAGCAGCCATCCTTACGAGCAGTACTTC
CASSHPYEQYF
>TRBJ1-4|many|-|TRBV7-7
TGTGCTAGCAGCTTAGCCCCGAATGAAAAACTGTTTTTT
CASSLAPNEKLFF
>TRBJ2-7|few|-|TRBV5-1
TGCGCCAGCAGCCAACGACTAGGCGGCTACGAGCAGTACTTC
CASSQRLGGYEQYF
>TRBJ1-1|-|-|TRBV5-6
TGTGCCGCCGGCAGGGGGAACACTGAAGCTTTCTTT
CAAGRGNTEAFF
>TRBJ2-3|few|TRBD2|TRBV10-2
TGCGCCAGCAGTGACCGTGGGAGGGCGAATACGCAGTATTTT
CASSDRGRANTQYF
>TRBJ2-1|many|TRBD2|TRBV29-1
TGCAGCGTTGGAACTAGCGCCGAGCAGTTCTTC
CSVGTSAEQFF
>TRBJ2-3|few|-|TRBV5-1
TGCGCCAGCAGCTTTACCCCCCCAGACCCAGCGCAGTATTTT
CASSFTPPDPAQYF
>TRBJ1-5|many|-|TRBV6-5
TGTGCCAGCAGTAAAGGGGGGTACAGGGATCAGCCCCAGCATTTT
CASSKGGYRDQPQHF
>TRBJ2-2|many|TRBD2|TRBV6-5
TGTGCGGGGGGGGCTAGCGGGACACCACCCGGGGAGCTGTTTTTT
CAGGASGTPPGELFF
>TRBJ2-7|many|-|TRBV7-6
TGTGCCAGCAGCTCCCGGGACGGAGCCTACGAGCAGTACTTC
CASSSRDGAYEQYF
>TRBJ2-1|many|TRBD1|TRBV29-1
TGCAGCGTTGGAGGAGGGACAGGGGTTTACAATGAGCAGTTCTTC
CSVGGGTGVYNEQFF
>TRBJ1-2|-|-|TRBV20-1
TGCAGTGCTAGAGCCCCGGAGGGCTATGGCTACACCTTC
CSARAPEGYGYTF